This T cell receptor (beta chain) was captured in a study of identical twins. V was trimmed by 6 bases and J by 2 bases, leaving 5 bases between them. The germline V gene has CDR1 MNHNS and CDR2 SASEGT. CDR3 length: 12 residues. This clonotype appeared a few times. What it binds is unknown. Using its own MiXCR run on the 5' RACE reads, TCRdb lists one record per CDR3 protein. The sample has approximately 620,000 distinct CDR3 sequences; 8% to 9% are singletons. Regarding the study as a whole: Modeled out-of-frame TCR alpha sharing in monozygotic twins fell below observed levels. Abundant beta clonotypes from cord blood had fewer insertions, unlike memory repertoires, which showed none.

This sample was also put to use in a study of yellow fever vaccine responses in identical twins. This second study says: Vaccine-induced T cell responses in twins were reportedly observed to appear partly convergent, partly personalized.

This sequence joins TRBV6-1 and TRBJ1-3; D gene ambiguous. The sample comprised PBMCs. This TCR came from a woman between 18 and 30 years old in good health. The CDR3 bases are TGTGCCAGCAGCCCAGCTGGAAACACCATATATTTT. Residues: CASSPAGNTIYF.